The 32 T cell receptor beta chains presented below share a single source sample, sequenced in a study of blood T cell repertoires in COVID-19. Some clones are missing from TCRdb's copy, which holds only in-frame ones; the method was immunoSEQ multiplex PCR. Of 110,000 to 150,000 clones in the sample, roughly 80% were seen once. Sequencing was performed on PBMCs or T cells enriched from blood (not recorded which). These receptors all come from a woman younger than 35 who had been exposed to COVID-19.

The J gene is TRBJ2-3, the V gene TRBV15; 8 positions agree with TRBD2. Per the germline V gene, CDR1 is LNHNV and CDR2 is YYDKDF (reference sequence). V shed 1 base, J shed 10 bases, and the junction held 4 bases outside the gene matches. The CDR3 runs 13 residues. CDR3 in DNA: TGTGCCACCAGCAGAGGCCTAGCGGGTTCGCAGTATTTT. This codes for CATSRGLAGSQYF.

The J gene is TRBJ1-4, the V gene TRBV10-3; D is unresolved. The CDR3 runs to 15 residues. Germline V gene data show CDR1 as ENHRY and CDR2 as SYGVKD. V lost 2 bases and J lost 7, with 14 bases in between. The CDR3 bases are TGTGCCATCAGTGAGGGGCAGCAACTAGGTGAAAAACTGTTTTTT. Protein product: CAISEGQQLGEKLFF.

The chain joins TRBV5-1 to TRBJ2-7, with 7 bases lining up with TRBD1. CDR1 and CDR2 from the germline V gene are SGHRS and YFSETQ. Trimming cost V 1 base and J 5 bases; bases outside gene matches: 3. The CDR3 extends over 13 amino acids. CDR3 sequence reads: CASSLQGVDEQYF. CDR3 bases: TGCGCCAGCAGCTTGCAGGGGGTCGACGAGCAGTACTTC. Full variable domain (outside the CDR3, taken from reference TRBV5-1 and TRBJ2-7): KAGVTQTPRYLIKTRGQQVTLSCSPISGHRSVSWYQQTPGQGLQFLFEYFSETQRNKGNFPGRFSGRQFSNSRSEMNVSTLELGDSALYLCASSLQGVDEQYFGPGTRLTVT.

The chain uses TRBV27 and TRBJ2-2; 9 nucleotides align to TRBD2. Germline trimming cut 1 base from V and 3 bases from J; bases unmatched to any gene: 3. CDR1 MNHEY and CDR2 SMNVEV come from the germline V gene (reference sequence). The CDR3 runs 16 residues. The CDR3: CASSLLLAGYTGELFF. DNA for the CDR3: TGTGCCAGCAGTTTATTACTAGCGGGTTACACCGGGGAGCTGTTTTTT.

The chain is built from TRBV4-1 and TRBJ2-7, with TRBD1 matching over 11 bases. Per germline, CDR1 MGHRA and CDR2 YSYEKL. This CDR3 region has 15 residues. Germline trimming cut 3 bases from V and 4 bases from J; bases unmatched to any gene: 5. The CDR3 loop is CASSHQDRGLYEQYF. In nucleotides, the CDR3 is TGCGCCAGCAGCCACCAGGACAGGGGGCTATACGAGCAGTACTTC.

The chain couples TRBV24-1 to TRBJ2-5; the D gene is possibly TRBD1 (6 bases). Trimming stripped 6 bases from V and 5 bases from J, with 9 bases between. The CDR3 is made up of 12 amino acids. Looked up from germline, CDR1 is KGHDR and CDR2 is SFDVKD. CDR3 sequence reads: CATSQGPETQYF. CDR3 sequence (DNA): TGTGCCACCAGTCAGGGGCCGGAGACCCAGTACTTC.

The J gene is TRBJ2-7, the V gene TRBV5-4, with TRBD1 as a possible D gene (6 bases). The CDR3 has 16 amino acids. CDR1 and CDR2 (germline): SGHNT, YYREEE (reference sequence). The germline V and J ends were trimmed by 0 bases and 7 bases, with 20 bases remaining between them. The CDR3 DNA reads TGTGCCAGCAGCTTGGATCAGTACAGATCCCAGGGGGAGCAGTACTTC. Its translation: CASSLDQYRSQGEQYF.

CDR3 residues: CASSPSGQGAYTEAFF. CDR3 nucleotides: TGTGCCAGTAGTCCCTCGGGACAGGGGGCTTATACTGAAGCTTTCTTT. The V and J genes are TRBV19 and TRBJ1-1; 12 bases are shared with TRBD1. V lost 5 bases and J lost 5; bases outside the gene matches: 9. This CDR3 is 16 amino acids long. Germline V gives CDR1 LNHDA, CDR2 SQIVND (reference sequence).

V usage is TRBV29-1 and J usage is TRBJ2-5, with D possibly TRBD1 on 6 matching bases. The CDR3 runs to 12 residues. The germline CDR1 and CDR2 sequences are SQVTM and ANQGSEA. V was shortened by 8 bases and J by 4 bases, with 14 bases between the two germline ends. CDR3 sequence (DNA): TGCAGCACAAGGACAGCAACAGAGACCCAGTACTTC. This sequence encodes CSTRTATETQYF.

The table lists this clone with a few counts. V usage is TRBV7-2 and J usage is TRBJ2-3; D uncertain. This CDR3 spans 15 amino acids. The germline V gene encodes CDR1 SGHTA and CDR2 FQGNSA. Trimming removed 5 bases from V and 2 bases from J, with 14 bases in between. For the CDR3, the DNA is TGTGCCAGCAGCCCCGCGCTGGTAGCCACAGATACGCAGTATTTT. Protein sequence: CASSPALVATDTQYF.

There are a few counts of this clone. The rearrangement links TRBV27 to TRBJ1-2; 7 bases are a match to TRBD1. The CDR3 length is 15 residues. The trim removed 3 bases at V and 4 bases at J, leaving 8 bases unmatched. Germline-derived CDR1 and CDR2 are MNHEY and SMNVEV (reference sequence). CDR3 nucleotides: TGTGCCAGCAGTTTGAACAGGGGCCTGCTCTATGGCTACACCTTC. It yields the protein CASSLNRGLLYGYTF.

The chain recombines TRBV2 with TRBJ1-2, with 8 bases lining up with TRBD1. The germline gives CDR1 SNHLY, CDR2 FYNNEI. The ends lost 2 bases at V and 3 bases at J; junction bases unmatched: 5. The CDR3 extends over 15 amino acids. For the CDR3, the DNA is TGTGCCAGCAGTGAATCTTCAGGGGGCGACTATGGCTACACCTTC. This encodes CASSESSGGDYGYTF.

The chain employs TRBV28 and TRBJ2-1, with TRBD2 identical over 10 bases. Germline-derived CDR1 and CDR2 are MDHEN and SYDVKM. Germline trimming cut 6 bases from V and 6 bases from J; bases unmatched to any gene: 11. The CDR3 covers 16 residues. The CDR3 DNA follows: TGTGCCAGCAGCCAGACTAGCGGGCCGCGGGCCAATGAGCAGTTCTTC. Translating it yields CASSQTSGPRANEQFF. The whole variable domain, filled in from reference TRBV28 and TRBJ2-1, reads DVKVTQSSRYLVKRTGEKVFLECVQDMDHENMFWYRQDPGLGLRLIYFSYDVKMKEKGDIPEGYSVSREKKERFSLILESASTNQTSMYLCASSQTSGPRANEQFFGPGTRLTVL.

The chain is built from TRBV2 and TRBJ2-1, with 9 positions matching TRBD2. CDR1 and CDR2 (germline): SNHLY, FYNNEI. V shed 8 bases and J 7 bases; nucleotides not matched to a gene: 12. The CDR3 loop spans 15 amino acids. The CDR3, as DNA: TGTGCCAGCTCACCTGGGCTAGCGGGATGGAATGAGCAGTTCTTC. Translated: CASSPGLAGWNEQFF.

The CDR3, as DNA: TGCGCCAGCAGCTTGGAACCACAGGGGCATCAGCCCCAGCATTTT. Translated, it gives CASSLEPQGHQPQHF. The V and J genes are TRBV5-1 and TRBJ1-5, with 7 bases lining up with TRBD1. Looked up from germline, CDR1 is SGHRS and CDR2 is YFSETQ. The V segment lost 0 bases and the J segment 5 bases; nucleotides outside the gene matches: 5. The CDR3 runs to 15 residues.

The V and J genes are TRBV5-8 and TRBJ2-1, with 8 bases identical to TRBD2. Germline V gene data show CDR1 as SGHTS and CDR2 as YDEGEE. Unmatched junction bases numbered 6, after V lost 6 bases and J lost 7 bases. The CDR3 spans 13 residues. CDR3 bases: TGTGCCAGCACACGACTAGCGTCGAATGAGCAGTTCTTC. Translating gives CASTRLASNEQFF.

The chain couples TRBV6-5 to TRBJ1-6; D not resolved. CDR1 and CDR2 from the germline V gene are MNHEY and SVGAGI. The CDR3 length is 15 residues. With 0 bases removed from V and 0 bases from J, the gap between germline ends came to 3 bases. CDR3 amino acids: CASSYSSSYNSPLHF. CDR3 DNA sequence: TGTGCCAGCAGTTACTCGAGCTCCTATAATTCACCCCTCCACTTT.

The chain combines TRBV6-5 with TRBJ2-3, with 8 bases matching TRBD2. The V and J ends lost 0 bases and 2 bases, in that order; junction bases with no gene match: 4. Germline values: CDR1 MNHEY, CDR2 SVGAGI. This CDR3 has 16 residues. The CDR3 protein is CASSYSIAGTTDTQYF. CDR3 sequence (DNA): TGTGCCAGCAGTTACTCGATAGCGGGGACCACAGATACGCAGTATTTT.

There are a few counts of this clone. This chain connects TRBV1 to TRBJ2-1; the tabulated D call, TRBD2, remains unverified against the DNA. TRBV1 has pseudogene status. The CDR3 spans 15 residues. The DNA for the CDR3 is TGCACCAGCAGCCTTACTAGCGGGAGATACAATGAGCAGTTCTTC. Translated: CTSSLTSGRYNEQFF.

This chain joins TRBV28 and TRBJ1-4, with D perhaps matching TRBD1 (5 bases). Germline CDR1 reads MDHEN; CDR2 reads SYDVKM. The V end was cut by 3 bases, the J end by 6 bases, with 17 bases between. This CDR3 is built from 16 residues. As DNA, the CDR3 is TGTGCCAGCAGTTTCTACCTGACAGAAGAAGATGAAAAACTGTTTTTT. Protein product: CASSFYLTEEDEKLFF.

The rearrangement joins TRBV28 to TRBJ2-1; 7 bases line up with TRBD1. This CDR3 contains 14 residues. Germline assignment: CDR1 MDHEN and CDR2 SYDVKM. Trimming removed 8 bases from V and 7 bases from J; junction bases left unmatched: 11. The chain's CDR3 is CASGPGTALNEQFF. The CDR3 coding sequence is TGTGCCAGCGGGCCCGGGACAGCGCTAAATGAGCAGTTCTTC. Supplemented by reference TRBV28 and TRBJ2-1, the full variable domain reads DVKVTQSSRYLVKRTGEKVFLECVQDMDHENMFWYRQDPGLGLRLIYFSYDVKMKEKGDIPEGYSVSREKKERFSLILESASTNQTSMYLCASGPGTALNEQFFGPGTRLTVL.

The chain carries TRBV27 and TRBJ2-1, with 8 bases aligning to TRBD1. Germline lookup yields CDR1 MNHEY and CDR2 SMNVEV (reference sequence). Trimming took 5 bases from V and 6 from J; bases not matched to a gene: 12. This CDR3 spans 16 amino acids. CDR3 bases: TGTGCCAGCAGTGAGTACGGGACAGGTGGGGGCAATGAGCAGTTCTTC. Translating gives CASSEYGTGGGNEQFF.

As for this clone: This specimen includes other DNA sequences encoding the same CDR3. The chain carries TRBV5-1 and TRBJ1-2; 8 bases are a match to TRBD1. V gave up 4 bases and J gave up 7 bases; unmatched junction bases: 3. Germline-derived CDR1 and CDR2 are SGHRS and YFSETQ. This CDR3 has 12 residues. The CDR3 nucleotides are TGCGCCAGCAGCCTAGGACAGGGTGGCTACACCTTC. Protein sequence: CASSLGQGGYTF. Complete variable domain (other parts from reference TRBV5-1 and TRBJ1-2): KAGVTQTPRYLIKTRGQQVTLSCSPISGHRSVSWYQQTPGQGLQFLFEYFSETQRNKGNFPGRFSGRQFSNSRSEMNVSTLELGDSALYLCASSLGQGGYTFGSGTRLTVV.

This rearrangement joins TRBV24-1 to TRBJ2-1; 14 nucleotides line up with TRBD2. J was trimmed by 8 bases and V by 4 bases; bases with no gene match: 15. CDR1 is KGHDR and CDR2 is SFDVKD in the germline V gene. The CDR3 covers 19 residues. CDR3 in amino acids: CATSETRLGTSGRIDEQFF. The CDR3 DNA reads as TGTGCCACCAGTGAGACGAGACTAGGGACTAGCGGGAGAATCGATGAGCAGTTCTTC.

The chain combines TRBV9 with TRBJ2-3; D possibly corresponds to TRBD2 (8 bases). The CDR3 runs to 16 residues. The ends were cut back, 3 bases at V and 6 bases at J, with 20 bases in the middle. Germline V CDR1 and CDR2: SGDLS, YYNGEE. The CDR3 protein is CASSGGGTVISDTQYF. The CDR3 DNA is TGTGCCAGCAGCGGCGGGGGGACAGTCATCTCGGATACGCAGTATTTT.

This clone was recorded once. The chain has TRBV19 and TRBJ1-5; 9 nucleotides align to TRBD1. The germline V gene has CDR1 LNHDA and CDR2 SQIVND (reference sequence). Trimming took 11 bases from V and 5 from J; bases not matched to a gene: 10. CDR3 size: 14 residues. The DNA for the CDR3 is TGTGCCTCGATAGGGGACAGGGTATATCAGCCCCAGCATTTT. Protein product: CASIGDRVYQPQHF.

This chain links TRBV28 with TRBJ2-7, with 12 bases fitting TRBD2. V lost 5 bases and J lost 3; bases outside the gene matches: 11. The CDR3 spans 17 residues. CDR1 is MDHEN, CDR2 SYDVKM, per germline. The CDR3 DNA reads TGTGCCAGCAGTGCCCCATACCGACTAGCGGGGGACTACGAGCAGTACTTC. Translation gives CASSAPYRLAGDYEQYF.

The chain is built from TRBV10-2 and TRBJ1-1, with TRBD1 matching over 9 bases. The ends lost 2 bases at V and 5 bases at J; junction bases unmatched: 3. Germline V gene lookup returns CDR1 WSHSY and CDR2 SAAADI. CDR3 length: 14 amino acids. CDR3 DNA: TGCGCCAGCAGTGAGACAGGGGGCGGAACTGAAGCTTTCTTT. This translates into CASSETGGGTEAFF.

This clone occurred once. V and J are TRBV7-9 and TRBJ1-4; possibly TRBD1 for D (6 bases). V lost 5 bases, J lost 8 bases, and 15 bases lay in between. Germline V gene sequence: CDR1 SEHNR, CDR2 FQNEAQ (reference sequence). This CDR3 has 14 residues. The CDR3 here is CASSRTAYREKLFF. The CDR3 nucleotides are TGTGCCAGCAGCCGGACAGCGTACCGGGAAAAACTGTTTTTT.

The chain carries TRBV29-1 and TRBJ1-5; the D gene is possibly TRBD1 (5 bases). The V gene's germline CDR1 is SQVTM and CDR2 ANQGSEA. There are 14 residues in the CDR3. The V end lost 5 bases, the J end lost 5 bases, and 16 bases lay between the germline ends. The CDR3 DNA reads as TGCAGCGTTATGGACCGGGGGTCGGATCAGCCCCAGCATTTT. Amino acid sequence: CSVMDRGSDQPQHF. Variable domain in full (rest from reference TRBV29-1 and TRBJ1-5): SAVISQKPSRDICQRGTSLTIQCQVDSQVTMMFWYRQQPGQSLTLIATANQGSEATYESGFVIDKFPISRPNLTFSTLTVSNMSPEDSSIYLCSVMDRGSDQPQHFGDGTRLSIL.

V usage is TRBV4-3 and J usage is TRBJ1-2, with 7 bases lining up with TRBD1. This CDR3 region has 18 residues. The trim removed 0 bases at V and 4 bases at J, leaving 14 bases unmatched. Germline CDR1 LGHNA, CDR2 YSLEER. The CDR3: CASSQEARQGTLIYGYTF. The CDR3 DNA follows: TGCGCCAGCAGCCAAGAAGCGCGACAGGGAACCCTTATCTATGGCTACACCTTC.

The rearrangement uses TRBV18 and TRBJ1-2; 8 bases align to TRBD1. V lost 3 bases, J lost 0 bases, and 0 bases stayed unmatched. CDR1 KGHSH and CDR2 LQKENI come from the germline V gene. This CDR3 is built from 14 residues. CDR3 nucleotides: TGTGCCAGCTCACCGGGACAGGCTAACTATGGCTACACCTTC. It specifies CASSPGQANYGYTF.